This TCR beta chain stems from a study of radiotherapy plus CTLA-4 blockade in lung cancer. General study findings and limits: Blood saw expansion of tumor-derived TCR clones after radiotherapy plus ipilimumab.

Sequencing used immunoSEQ multiplex PCR; TCRdb keeps in-frame clones, though not all of them. The sample holds 25,000 to 35,000 clones, 70% to 80% seen once. Those with chemo-refractory metastatic non-small-cell lung cancer were treated with focal radiation combined with CTLA-4 blockade using ipilimumab. About this clone: The antigen remains undetermined.

This CDR3 is 15 amino acids long. The V gene's germline CDR1 is KGHSH and CDR2 LQKENI. J was trimmed by 5 bases and V by 2 bases; bases with no gene match: 4. The chain carries TRBV18 and TRBJ1-4, with TRBD1 matching 8 bases. The sample consisted of peripheral blood, taken from a patient treated with radiotherapy plus ipilimumab. The sequence was collected from a human donor with non-small cell lung cancer who had stable disease on radiotherapy plus ipilimumab. The CDR3 DNA reads TGTGCCAGCTCACCATCAGGGGGCGCAAATGAAAAACTGTTTTTT. This sequence encodes CASSPSGGANEKLFF.